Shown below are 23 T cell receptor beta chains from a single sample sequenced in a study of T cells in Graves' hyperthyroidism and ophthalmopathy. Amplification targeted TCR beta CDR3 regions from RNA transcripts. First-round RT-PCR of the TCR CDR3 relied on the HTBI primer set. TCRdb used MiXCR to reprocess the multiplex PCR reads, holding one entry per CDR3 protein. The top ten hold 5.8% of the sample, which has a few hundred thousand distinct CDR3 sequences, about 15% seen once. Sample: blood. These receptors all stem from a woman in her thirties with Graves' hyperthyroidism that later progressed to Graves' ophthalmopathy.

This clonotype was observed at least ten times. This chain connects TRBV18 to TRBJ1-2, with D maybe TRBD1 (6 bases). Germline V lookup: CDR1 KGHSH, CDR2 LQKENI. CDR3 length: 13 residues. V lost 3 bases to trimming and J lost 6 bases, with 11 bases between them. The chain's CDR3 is CASSPRDTDGYTF. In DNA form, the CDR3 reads TGTGCCAGCTCACCCCGGGACACTGATGGCTACACCTTC.

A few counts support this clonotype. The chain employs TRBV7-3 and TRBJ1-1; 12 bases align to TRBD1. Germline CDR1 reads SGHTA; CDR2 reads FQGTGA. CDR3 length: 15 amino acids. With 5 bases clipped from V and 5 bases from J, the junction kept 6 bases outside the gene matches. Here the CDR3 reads CASSRDRGQRTEAFF. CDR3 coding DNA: TGTGCCAGCAGCAGGGACAGGGGGCAGCGAACTGAAGCTTTCTTT.

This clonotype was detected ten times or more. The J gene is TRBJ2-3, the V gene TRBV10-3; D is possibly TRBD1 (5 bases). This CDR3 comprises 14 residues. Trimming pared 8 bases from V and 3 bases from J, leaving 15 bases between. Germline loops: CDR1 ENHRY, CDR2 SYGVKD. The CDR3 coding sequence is TGTGCCATCTGGGGCTCCCAGGGAACAGATACGCAGTATTTT. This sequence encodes CAIWGSQGTDTQYF.

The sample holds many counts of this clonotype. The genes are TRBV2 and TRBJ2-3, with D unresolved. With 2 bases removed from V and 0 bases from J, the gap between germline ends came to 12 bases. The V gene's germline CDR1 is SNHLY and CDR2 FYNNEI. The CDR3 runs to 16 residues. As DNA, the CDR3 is TGTGCCAGCAGTGAACGGCACAGCTCTAGCACAGATACGCAGTATTTT. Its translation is CASSERHSSSTDTQYF.

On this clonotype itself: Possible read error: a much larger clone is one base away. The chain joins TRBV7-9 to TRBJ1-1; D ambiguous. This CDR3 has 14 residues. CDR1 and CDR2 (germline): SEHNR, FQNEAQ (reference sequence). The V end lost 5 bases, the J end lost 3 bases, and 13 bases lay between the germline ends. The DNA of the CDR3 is TGTGCCAGCAGCCTCGGACGGAGCCACACTGAAGCTTTCTTT. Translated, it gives CASSLGRSHTEAFF.

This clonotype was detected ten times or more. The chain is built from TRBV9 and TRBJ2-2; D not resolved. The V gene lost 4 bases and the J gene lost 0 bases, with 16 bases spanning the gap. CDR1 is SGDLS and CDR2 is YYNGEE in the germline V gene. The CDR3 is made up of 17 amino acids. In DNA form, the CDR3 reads TGTGCCAGCAGCTTATACGGTGGCAGACCGAACACCGGGGAGCTGTTTTTT. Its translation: CASSLYGGRPNTGELFF.

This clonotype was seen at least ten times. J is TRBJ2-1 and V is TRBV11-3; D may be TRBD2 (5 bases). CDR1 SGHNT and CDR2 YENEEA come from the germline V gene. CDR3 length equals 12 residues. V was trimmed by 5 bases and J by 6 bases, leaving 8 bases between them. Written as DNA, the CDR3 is TGTGCCAGCAGCCCCGGACTCAATGAGCAGTTCTTC. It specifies CASSPGLNEQFF.

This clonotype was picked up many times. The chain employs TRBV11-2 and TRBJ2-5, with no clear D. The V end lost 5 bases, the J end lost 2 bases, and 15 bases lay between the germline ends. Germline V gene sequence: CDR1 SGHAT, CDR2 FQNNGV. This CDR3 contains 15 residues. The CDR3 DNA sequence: TGTGCCAGCAGCACCAACTTAGGAAGACAAGAGACCCAGTACTTC. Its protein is CASSTNLGRQETQYF. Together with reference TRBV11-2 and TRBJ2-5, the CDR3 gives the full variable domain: EAGVAQSPRYKIIEKRQSVAFWCNPISGHATLYWYQQILGQGPKLLIQFQNNGVVDDSQLPKDRFSAERLKGVDSTLKIQPAKLEDSAVYLCASSTNLGRQETQYFGPGTRLLVL.

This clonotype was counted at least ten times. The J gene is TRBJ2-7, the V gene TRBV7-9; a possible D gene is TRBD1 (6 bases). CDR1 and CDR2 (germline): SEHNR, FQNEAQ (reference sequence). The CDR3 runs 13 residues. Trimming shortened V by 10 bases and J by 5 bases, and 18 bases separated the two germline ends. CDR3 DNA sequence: TGTGCCACCCTACGACAGGTCGAGGACGAGCAGTACTTC. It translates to CATLRQVEDEQYF.

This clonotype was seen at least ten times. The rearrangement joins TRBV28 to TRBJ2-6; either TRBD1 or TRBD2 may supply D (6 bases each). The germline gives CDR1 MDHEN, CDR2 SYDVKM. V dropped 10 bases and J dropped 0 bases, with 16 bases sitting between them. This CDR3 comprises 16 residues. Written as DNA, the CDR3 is TGTGCCACCTCCGGGGGCGACAACTCTGGGGCCAACGTCCTGACTTTC. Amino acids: CATSGGDNSGANVLTF.

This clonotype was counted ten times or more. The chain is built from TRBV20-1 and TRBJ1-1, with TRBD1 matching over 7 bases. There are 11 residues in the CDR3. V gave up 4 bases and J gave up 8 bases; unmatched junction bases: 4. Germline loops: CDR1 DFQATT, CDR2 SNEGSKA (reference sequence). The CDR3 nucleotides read TGCAGTGCTACGGACAGGAAGGAAGCTTTCTTT. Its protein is CSATDRKEAFF.

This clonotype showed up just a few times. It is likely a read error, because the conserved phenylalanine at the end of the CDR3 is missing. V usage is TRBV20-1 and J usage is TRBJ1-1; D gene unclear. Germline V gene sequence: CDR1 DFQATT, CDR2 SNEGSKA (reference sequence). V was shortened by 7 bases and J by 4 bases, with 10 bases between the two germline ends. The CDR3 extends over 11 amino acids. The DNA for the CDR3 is TGCAGTGTAAAACGGGGCACTGAAGCTTTCCTT. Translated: CSVKRGTEAFL.

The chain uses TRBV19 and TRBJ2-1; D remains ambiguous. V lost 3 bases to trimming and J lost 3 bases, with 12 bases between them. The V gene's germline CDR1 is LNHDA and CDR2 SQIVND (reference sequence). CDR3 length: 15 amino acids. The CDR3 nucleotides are TGTGCCAGTAGTATGCAAGGCGGATTCTACAATGAGCAGTTCTTC. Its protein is CASSMQGGFYNEQFF.

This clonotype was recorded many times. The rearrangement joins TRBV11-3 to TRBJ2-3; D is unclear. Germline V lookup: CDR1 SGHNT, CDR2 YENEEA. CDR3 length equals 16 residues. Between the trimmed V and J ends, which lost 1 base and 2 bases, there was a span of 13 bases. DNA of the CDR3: TGTGCCAGCAGCTTAGTTTCGGGTTCTCCCACAGATACGCAGTATTTT. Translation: CASSLVSGSPTDTQYF.

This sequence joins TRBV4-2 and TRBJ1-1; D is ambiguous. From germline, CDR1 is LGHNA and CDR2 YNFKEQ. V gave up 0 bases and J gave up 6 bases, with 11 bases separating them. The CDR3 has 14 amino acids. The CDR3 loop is CASSQEKGYAEAFF. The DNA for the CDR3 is TGTGCCAGCAGCCAAGAAAAGGGATACGCTGAAGCTTTCTTT.

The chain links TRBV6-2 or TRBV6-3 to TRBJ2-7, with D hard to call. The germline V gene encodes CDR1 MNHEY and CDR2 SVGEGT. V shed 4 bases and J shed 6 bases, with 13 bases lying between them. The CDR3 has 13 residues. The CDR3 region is CASSSGPAGEQYF. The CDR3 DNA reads TGTGCCAGCAGTTCAGGACCCGCCGGCGAGCAGTACTTC.

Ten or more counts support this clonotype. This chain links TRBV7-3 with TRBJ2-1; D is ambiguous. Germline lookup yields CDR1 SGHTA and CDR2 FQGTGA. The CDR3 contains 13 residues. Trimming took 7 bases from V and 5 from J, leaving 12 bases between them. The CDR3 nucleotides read TGTGCCAGCAATCGCGACCATAACAATGAGCAGTTCTTC. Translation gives CASNRDHNNEQFF. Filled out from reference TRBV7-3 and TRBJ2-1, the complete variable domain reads GAGVSQTPSNKVTEKGKYVELRCDPISGHTALYWYRQSLGQGPEFLIYFQGTGAADDSGLPNDRFFAVRPEGSVSTLKIQRTERGDSAVYLCASNRDHNNEQFFGPGTRLTVL.

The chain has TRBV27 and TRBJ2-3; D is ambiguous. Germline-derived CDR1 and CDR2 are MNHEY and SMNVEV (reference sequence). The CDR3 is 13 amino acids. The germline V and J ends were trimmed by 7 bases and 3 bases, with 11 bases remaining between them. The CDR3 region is CASMPPWTDTQYF. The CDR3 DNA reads TGTGCCAGCATGCCCCCGTGGACAGATACGCAGTATTTT.

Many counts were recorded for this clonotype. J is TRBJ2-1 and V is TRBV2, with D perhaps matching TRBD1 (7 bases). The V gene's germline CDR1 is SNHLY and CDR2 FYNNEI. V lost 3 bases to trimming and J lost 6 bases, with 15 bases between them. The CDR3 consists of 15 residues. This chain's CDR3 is CASSDKEGARNEQFF. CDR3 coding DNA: TGTGCCAGCAGTGATAAGGAGGGGGCGCGCAATGAGCAGTTCTTC.

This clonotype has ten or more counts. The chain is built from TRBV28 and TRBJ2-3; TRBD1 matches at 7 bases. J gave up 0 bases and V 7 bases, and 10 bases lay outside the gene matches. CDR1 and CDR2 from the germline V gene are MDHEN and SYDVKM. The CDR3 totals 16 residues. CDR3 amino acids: CASNFLTGRSTDTQYF. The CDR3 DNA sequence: TGTGCCAGCAACTTCCTGACAGGGAGAAGCACAGATACGCAGTATTTT.

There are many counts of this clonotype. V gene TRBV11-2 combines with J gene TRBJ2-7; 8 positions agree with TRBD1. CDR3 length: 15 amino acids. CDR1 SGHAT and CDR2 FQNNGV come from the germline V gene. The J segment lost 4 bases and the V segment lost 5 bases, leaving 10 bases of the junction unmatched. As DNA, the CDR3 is TGTGCCAGCAGCCTTGAGACAGGGGAGGCGTACGAGCAGTACTTC. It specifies CASSLETGEAYEQYF. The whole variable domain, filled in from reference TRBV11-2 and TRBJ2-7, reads EAGVAQSPRYKIIEKRQSVAFWCNPISGHATLYWYQQILGQGPKLLIQFQNNGVVDDSQLPKDRFSAERLKGVDSTLKIQPAKLEDSAVYLCASSLETGEAYEQYFGPGTRLTVT.

The CDR3 is CASSERAGPSLEAFF. The CDR3 nucleotides are TGTGCCAGCAGTGAAAGGGCAGGGCCCTCCCTGGAGGCTTTCTTT. The chain combines TRBV6-1 with TRBJ1-1; a possible D gene is TRBD1 (5 bases). Trimming pared 2 bases from V and 11 bases from J, leaving 21 bases between. The CDR3 covers 15 residues. Germline V gene sequence: CDR1 MNHNS, CDR2 SASEGT.

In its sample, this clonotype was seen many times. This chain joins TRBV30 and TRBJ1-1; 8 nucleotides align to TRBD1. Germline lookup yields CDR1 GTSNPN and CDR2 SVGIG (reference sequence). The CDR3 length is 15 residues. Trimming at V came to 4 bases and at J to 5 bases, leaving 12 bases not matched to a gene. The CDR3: CAWTRGQPVRTEAFF. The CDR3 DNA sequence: TGTGCCTGGACCAGGGGGCAACCCGTTCGGACTGAAGCTTTCTTT.